What follows is one T cell receptor beta chain and its context. Antigen unknown. This specimen comes from a study of T-cell reconstitution after alpha-beta-depleted transplantation in children. Study-wide points: Counts and diversity of T cells one year after transplant came mostly from newly produced T cells.

The library targeted TCRbeta and was prepared with unique molecular identifiers. TCRdb re-called the PCR reads through MiXCR, storing one row per CDR3 protein. The data hold 400,000 to 450,000 distinct CDR3 sequences, with roughly two fifths observed a single time. The V end lost 4 bases, the J end lost 4 bases, and 11 bases lay between the germline ends. CDR3 length equals 14 residues. The origin of this receptor is a girl aged 2-9 years with aplastic anemia, due to receive a stem cell transplant. This specimen consisted of PBMCs, obtained before TCRalphabeta/CD19-depleted stem cell transplant. V and J are TRBV12-3 or TRBV12-4 and TRBJ2-1; D unclear. CDR3 protein: CASSSSYGYNEQFF. DNA of the CDR3: TGTGCCAGCAGTTCCTCCTACGGGTACAATGAGCAGTTCTTC.